Each of the 26 T cell receptor beta chains below was sequenced from the same sample in a study of blood T cell repertoires in COVID-19. The protocol was immunoSEQ multiplex PCR, while the TCRdb copy is restricted to in-frame clones and leaves out a portion. The sample has approximately 250,000 clones; approximately 91% are singletons. Material for sequencing was peripheral blood. The receptors originated from a young man with COVID-19, enrolled during active disease.

The V call is TRBV20-1, the J call TRBJ2-7, with unresolved D. The CDR3 totals 11 residues. Trimming removed 3 bases from V and 6 bases from J, with 9 bases in between. Germline CDR1 reads DFQATT; CDR2 reads SNEGSKA (reference sequence). The CDR3 loop reads CSASRQREQYF. The CDR3 DNA sequence: TGCAGTGCTAGTAGGCAGCGCGAGCAGTACTTC.

This chain links TRBV19 with TRBJ1-1, with D possibly being TRBD1 (6 bases). This CDR3 is built from 14 residues. CDR1 LNHDA and CDR2 SQIVND come from the germline V gene (reference sequence). The V end was cut by 7 bases, the J end by 11 bases, with 23 bases between. CDR3 protein: CASNSAGATGVAFF. The CDR3 nucleotides are TGTGCCAGTAATTCAGCAGGGGCAACCGGCGTGGCTTTCTTT.

The chain couples TRBV19 to TRBJ2-3; 8 positions agree with TRBD1. V was clipped by 5 bases and J by 1 base; unmatched bases: 2. Germline assignment: CDR1 LNHDA and CDR2 SQIVND (reference sequence). The CDR3 has 14 amino acids. CDR3 loop: CASSATGGTDTQYF. The CDR3 nucleotides read TGTGCCAGTAGTGCGACAGGGGGCACAGATACGCAGTATTTT. The full variable domain, with the rest looked up from reference TRBV19 and TRBJ2-3, is DGGITQSPKYLFRKEGQNVTLSCEQNLNHDAMYWYRQDPGQGLRLIYYSQIVNDFQKGDIAEGYSVSREKKESFPLTVTSAQKNPTAFYLCASSATGGTDTQYFGPGTRLTVL.

The chain is built from TRBV25-1 and TRBJ2-2; 7 nucleotides align to TRBD2. The CDR3 covers 16 residues. Germline V lookup: CDR1 MGHDK, CDR2 SYGVNS. V trimming: 3 bases; J trimming: 0 bases; junction bases outside the gene matches: 4. This chain's CDR3 is CASSEAGVANTGELFF. In DNA, the CDR3 is TGTGCCAGCAGTGAGGCGGGGGTCGCGAACACCGGGGAGCTGTTTTTT.

This chain links TRBV2 with TRBJ1-2; 8 bases align to TRBD1. The V segment lost 9 bases and the J segment 4 bases; nucleotides outside the gene matches: 10. The CDR3 is 14 residues long. CDR1 and CDR2 from the germline V gene are SNHLY and FYNNEI. The CDR3 spells CARQTGAGSYGYTF. CDR3 bases: TGTGCCAGACAGACAGGGGCGGGTTCCTATGGCTACACCTTC.

This clone was found a few times. The chain is built from TRBV9 and TRBJ2-7; D call uncertain. The CDR3 loop spans 13 amino acids. Deletions cut 0 bases from V and 0 bases from J, with 4 bases between. CDR1 and CDR2 from the germline V gene are SGDLS and YYNGEE. The CDR3 here is CASSVASSYEQYF. DNA for the CDR3: TGTGCCAGCAGCGTAGCGAGCTCCTACGAGCAGTACTTC. Full variable domain (missing parts from reference TRBV9 and TRBJ2-7): DSGVTQTPKHLITATGQRVTLRCSPRSGDLSVYWYQQSLDQGLQFLIQYYNGEERAKGNILERFSAQQFPDLHSELNLSSLELGDSALYFCASSVASSYEQYFGPGTRLTVT.

The chain employs TRBV24-1 and TRBJ2-5, with D possibly being TRBD2 (6 bases). In germline, CDR1 is KGHDR, CDR2 SFDVKD. Trimming took 7 bases from V and 2 from J, leaving 25 bases between them. The CDR3 has 18 amino acids. Written as DNA, the CDR3 is TGTGCCACCAGCTTTGGGCGGAGGGACTCTGACTATCAAGAGACCCAGTACTTC. This gives the protein CATSFGRRDSDYQETQYF.

This clone is a singleton in its sample. The gene calls are TRBV4-1 and TRBJ1-5; 7 bases match TRBD1. With V trimmed by 4 bases and J by 5 bases, 5 bases remained unmatched. The CDR3 runs to 14 residues. Germline loops: CDR1 MGHRA, CDR2 YSYEKL. In DNA form, the CDR3 reads TGCGCCAGCAGCCCAGGGGGGATGCATCAGCCCCAGCATTTT. It encodes CASSPGGMHQPQHF.

The V and J genes are TRBV25-1 and TRBJ2-2, with TRBD1 matching 10 bases. V was pared by 3 bases and J by 3 bases, with 4 bases of the junction left unmatched. CDR3 length: 16 amino acids. CDR1 and CDR2 from the germline V gene are MGHDK and SYGVNS. The chain's CDR3 is CASSEDRGYDTGELFF. CDR3 in DNA: TGTGCCAGCAGTGAGGACAGGGGGTATGACACCGGGGAGCTGTTTTTT. The full variable domain, rest sourced from reference TRBV25-1 and TRBJ2-2, is EADIYQTPRYLVIGTGKKITLECSQTMGHDKMYWYQQDPGMELHLIHYSYGVNSTEKGDLSSESTVSRIRTEHFPLTLESARPSHTSQYLCASSEDRGYDTGELFFGEGSRLTVL.

The chain carries TRBV6-5 and TRBJ1-1, with 7 positions matching TRBD1. This CDR3 region has 13 residues. From germline, CDR1 is MNHEY and CDR2 SVGAGI. Trimming at V came to 7 bases and at J to 4 bases, leaving 6 bases not matched to a gene. The CDR3 loop reads CASTKPGGTEAFF. CDR3 sequence (DNA): TGTGCCAGCACCAAGCCAGGGGGCACTGAAGCTTTCTTT.

This clone was recorded only once. The CDR3 region is CASSFRSGLSSGNTIYF. The CDR3 bases are TGTGCCAGCAGCTTTAGGAGCGGCTTGAGCTCTGGAAACACCATATATTTT. The chain has TRBV7-9 and TRBJ1-3, with D unclear. Germline-derived CDR1 and CDR2 are SEHNR and FQNEAQ (reference sequence). This CDR3 is 17 amino acids long. Trimming removed 3 bases from V and 0 bases from J, with 15 bases in between.

This rearrangement joins TRBV27 to TRBJ1-1; no reliable D call. Looked up from germline, CDR1 is MNHEY and CDR2 is SMNVEV (reference sequence). The germline V and J ends were trimmed by 8 bases and 0 bases, with 16 bases remaining between them. The CDR3 runs 15 residues. The CDR3 sequence is CASPTGALMNTEAFF. The CDR3, as DNA: TGTGCCAGCCCTACGGGAGCACTGATGAACACTGAAGCTTTCTTT.

V is TRBV5-1 and J is TRBJ1-2, with a tentative D call TRBD1 (5 bases). V was clipped by 4 bases and J by 5 bases, with 18 bases between them. The CDR3 is 15 residues long. From germline, CDR1 is SGHRS and CDR2 YFSETQ. The CDR3 DNA sequence: TGCGCCAGCAGCATAACAAACCGGGGGGAGTATGGCTACACCTTC. Residues: CASSITNRGEYGYTF.

The chain recombines TRBV3-1 (or the pseudogene TRBV3-2) with TRBJ1-2; possible D gene TRBD1, 5 bases. Germline-derived CDR1 and CDR2 are LGHDT and YNNKEL (reference sequence). The CDR3 has 14 amino acids. The V and J ends lost 4 bases and 3 bases respectively, with 12 bases between them. The CDR3 coding sequence is TGTGCCAGCAGCCCGACAGATTTCTACTATGGCTACACCTTC. It yields the protein CASSPTDFYYGYTF.

The chain joins TRBV10-3 to TRBJ2-7; TRBD2 matches at 9 bases. The V gene end was trimmed by 4 bases and the J gene end by 5 bases; junction bases not matched to a gene: 6. The CDR3 has 14 residues. Germline-derived CDR1 and CDR2 are ENHRY and SYGVKD. The CDR3 DNA reads TGTGCCATCAGTGGGTCTAGCGGGGTGAACGAGCAGTACTTC. Its protein is CAISGSSGVNEQYF.

The chain uses TRBV18 and TRBJ2-1; 10 bases are a match to TRBD2. Germline V gene data show CDR1 as KGHSH and CDR2 as LQKENI. The CDR3 contains 15 residues. J gave up 4 bases and V 5 bases, and 5 bases lay outside the gene matches. CDR3 protein: CASSYGGLAYNEQFF. The CDR3 DNA reads as TGTGCCAGCTCATATGGGGGACTAGCGTACAATGAGCAGTTCTTC.

This chain connects TRBV7-9 to TRBJ2-1; 12 positions match TRBD1. J gave up 5 bases and V 2 bases, and 7 bases lay outside the gene matches. CDR3 length: 17 amino acids. From germline, CDR1 is SEHNR and CDR2 FQNEAQ (reference sequence). CDR3: CASSLTRGQGAHNEQFF. The CDR3, as DNA: TGTGCCAGCAGCTTAACCCGGGGACAGGGGGCCCACAATGAGCAGTTCTTC. Based on the CDR3 plus reference TRBV7-9 and TRBJ2-1, the full variable domain is DTGVSQNPRHKITKRGQNVTFRCDPISEHNRLYWYRQTLGQGPEFLTYFQNEAQLEKSRLLSDRFSAERPKGSFSTLEIQRTEQGDSAMYLCASSLTRGQGAHNEQFFGPGTRLTVL.

This sequence joins TRBV6-5 and TRBJ1-2; 7 nucleotides line up with TRBD1. The germline V gene has CDR1 MNHEY and CDR2 SVGAGI. Trimming at V came to 8 bases and at J to 7 bases, leaving 13 bases not matched to a gene. The CDR3 is 14 residues long. For the CDR3, the DNA is TGTGCCAGCTCCCCTGAGCAGGGGGTTCGTGGCTACACCTTC. It is translated as CASSPEQGVRGYTF.

This clone was seen once. J is TRBJ1-1 and V is TRBV4-1; 8 bases map to TRBD1. Looked up from germline, CDR1 is MGHRA and CDR2 is YSYEKL. The junction had 6 bases not matched to a gene; V was cut back by 4 bases and J by 2 bases. The CDR3 has 15 residues. The CDR3 DNA reads TGCGCCAGCAGCCTCAGACAGGGGAGTAACACTGAAGCTTTCTTT. Its protein is CASSLRQGSNTEAFF.

The J gene is TRBJ2-7, the V gene TRBV19; D is possibly TRBD1 (6 bases). V was trimmed by 6 bases and J by 7 bases, leaving 22 bases between them. From germline, CDR1 is LNHDA and CDR2 SQIVND (reference sequence). CDR3 length equals 15 residues. The chain's CDR3 is CASSPPNRVGREQYF. The DNA for the CDR3 is TGTGCCAGTAGCCCCCCGAACAGGGTAGGGCGGGAGCAGTACTTC.

This chain connects TRBV19 to TRBJ1-5; the D is unclear. The germline V gene has CDR1 LNHDA and CDR2 SQIVND (reference sequence). The V end was cut by 11 bases, the J end by 5 bases, with 19 bases between. This CDR3 spans 14 amino acids. CDR3 in amino acids: CASRVEGPYQPQHF. DNA of the CDR3: TGTGCCTCAAGGGTGGAGGGTCCTTATCAGCCCCAGCATTTT. Full variable domain (remainder filled in from reference TRBV19 and TRBJ1-5): DGGITQSPKYLFRKEGQNVTLSCEQNLNHDAMYWYRQDPGQGLRLIYYSQIVNDFQKGDIAEGYSVSREKKESFPLTVTSAQKNPTAFYLCASRVEGPYQPQHFGDGTRLSIL.

The V gene is TRBV2, the J gene TRBJ2-5; D possibly corresponds to TRBD2 (7 bases). The germline V gene has CDR1 SNHLY and CDR2 FYNNEI. V lost 1 base and J lost 4, with 13 bases in between. This CDR3 contains 15 residues. Here the CDR3 reads CASSEGGGLGETQYF. CDR3 coding DNA: TGTGCCAGCAGTGAAGGGGGGGGCTTAGGAGAGACCCAGTACTTC.

The chain links TRBV24-1 to TRBJ2-7, with D perhaps TRBD1 (6 bases). V lost 2 bases and J 9 bases, leaving 16 bases between the germline ends. The CDR3 has 14 amino acids. Germline V gene lookup returns CDR1 KGHDR and CDR2 SFDVKD. This CDR3 is CATSDSGRGSGQYF. As DNA, the CDR3 is TGTGCCACCAGTGATTCAGGCAGGGGAAGTGGGCAGTACTTC.

The CDR3 DNA is TGTGCCTGGAGTGTACAGGGGACACCCCCGTACGCGCAGTATTTT. This gives the protein CAWSVQGTPPYAQYF. V usage is TRBV30 and J usage is TRBJ2-3, with 7 bases lining up with TRBD1. The CDR3 is 15 amino acids. With V trimmed by 0 bases and J by 10 bases, 13 bases remained unmatched. Germline CDR1 and CDR2: GTSNPN and SVGIG (reference sequence).

This chain uses TRBV10-1 with TRBJ1-5; 10 bases are a match to TRBD1. V was clipped by 6 bases and J by 4 bases; unmatched bases: 9. Germline CDR1 WNHNN, CDR2 SYGVQD (reference sequence). The CDR3 consists of 16 residues. DNA for the CDR3: TGCGCCAGCAGCGGGACAGGGGACCAGAGAAATCAGCCCCAGCATTTT. Residues: CASSGTGDQRNQPQHF.

V gene TRBV6-5 combines with J gene TRBJ2-1; D might be TRBD1 (7 bases). Germline V lookup: CDR1 MNHEY, CDR2 SVGAGI. The CDR3 runs 15 residues. V was pared by 4 bases and J by 4 bases, with 14 bases between. The CDR3 nucleotides read TGTGCCAGCAGTTCGGAGGGGGCTCAGTACAATGAGCAGTTCTTC. It codes for CASSSEGAQYNEQFF.